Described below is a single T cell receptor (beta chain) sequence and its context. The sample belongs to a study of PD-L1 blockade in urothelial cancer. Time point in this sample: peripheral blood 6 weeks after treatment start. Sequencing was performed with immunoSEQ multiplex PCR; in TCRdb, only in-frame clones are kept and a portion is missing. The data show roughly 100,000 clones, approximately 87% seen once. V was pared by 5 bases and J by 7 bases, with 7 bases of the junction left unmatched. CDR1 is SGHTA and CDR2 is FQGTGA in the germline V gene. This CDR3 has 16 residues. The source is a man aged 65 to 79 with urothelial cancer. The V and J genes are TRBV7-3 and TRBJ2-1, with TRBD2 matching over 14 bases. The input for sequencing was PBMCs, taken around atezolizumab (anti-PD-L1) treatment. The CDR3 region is CASSPGTSGSLNEQFF. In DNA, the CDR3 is TGTGCCAGCAGCCCTGGGACTAGCGGGAGCTTGAATGAGCAGTTCTTC. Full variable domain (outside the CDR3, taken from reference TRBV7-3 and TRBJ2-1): GAGVSQTPSNKVTEKGKYVELRCDPISGHTALYWYRQSLGQGPEFLIYFQGTGAADDSGLPNDRFFAVRPEGSVSTLKIQRTERGDSAVYLCASSPGTSGSLNEQFFGPGTRLTVL.